The 18 T cell receptor beta chains given below trace back to one sample, sequenced in a study of blood T cell repertoires in COVID-19. TCRdb keeps only in-frame clones here, not all; method: immunoSEQ multiplex PCR. The table has about 200,000 clones, around four fifths seen once; the top ten hold about 0.95%. Sequenced sample: peripheral blood. The receptor source for this set is a man aged 60 to 69 with COVID-19, enrolled during active disease.

This clone was seen just once. The genes are TRBV18 and TRBJ1-6, with D possibly TRBD1 on 6 matching bases. CDR1 KGHSH and CDR2 LQKENI come from the germline V gene. V lost 3 bases and J 7 bases, leaving 10 bases between the germline ends. The CDR3 consists of 14 residues. The CDR3 coding sequence is TGTGCCAGCTCACCTAACAGGGCGAATTCACCCCTCCACTTT. Translated, it gives CASSPNRANSPLHF. Based on the CDR3 plus reference TRBV18 and TRBJ1-6, the full variable domain is NAGVMQNPRHLVRRRGQEARLRCSPMKGHSHVYWYRQLPEEGLKFMVYLQKENIIDESGMPKERFSAEFPKEGPSILRIQQVVRGDSAAYFCASSPNRANSPLHFGNGTRLTVT.

The genes are TRBV29-1 and TRBJ1-2, with 9 bases that match TRBD1. Losses at the gene ends were 7 bases for V and 7 bases for J; bases not matched to a gene: 10. From germline, CDR1 is SQVTM and CDR2 ANQGSEA. There are 13 residues in the CDR3. CDR3 protein: CSARGQGMSGYTF. In DNA form, the CDR3 reads TGCAGCGCTCGGGGACAGGGAATGTCTGGCTACACCTTC.

The chain carries TRBV18 and TRBJ1-4; the D is unclear. V shed 4 bases and J shed 8 bases, with 11 bases lying between them. Per the germline V gene, CDR1 is KGHSH and CDR2 is LQKENI. This CDR3 comprises 13 residues. This CDR3 is CASSQAAKEKLFF. The CDR3 nucleotides are TGTGCCAGCTCACAGGCGGCGAAGGAAAAACTGTTTTTT. The complete variable domain, with remaining parts taken from reference TRBV18 and TRBJ1-4, reads NAGVMQNPRHLVRRRGQEARLRCSPMKGHSHVYWYRQLPEEGLKFMVYLQKENIIDESGMPKERFSAEFPKEGPSILRIQQVVRGDSAAYFCASSQAAKEKLFFGSGTQLSVL.

The genes are TRBV5-4 and TRBJ2-5, with D unclear. V lost 5 bases to trimming and J lost 5 bases, with 10 bases between them. Germline CDR1 reads SGHNT; CDR2 reads YYREEE (reference sequence). The CDR3 consists of 12 residues. The CDR3 DNA reads as TGTGCCAGCAGTTCTACGGTCGAGACCCAGTACTTC. Protein: CASSSTVETQYF.

This clone was seen only a few times. V is TRBV27 and J is TRBJ1-5, with D unclear. The germline V gene encodes CDR1 MNHEY and CDR2 SMNVEV (reference sequence). V lost 7 bases and J 0 bases, leaving 10 bases between the germline ends. This CDR3 comprises 14 residues. The CDR3 reads CASKEFYSNQPQHF. The CDR3 nucleotides are TGTGCCAGCAAAGAGTTTTATAGCAATCAGCCCCAGCATTTT.

This chain uses TRBV24-1 with TRBJ1-5; possibly TRBD1 for D (6 bases). The V gene's germline CDR1 is KGHDR and CDR2 SFDVKD. Trimming took off 0 bases at V and 0 bases at J, with 8 bases between the two ends. The CDR3 consists of 16 residues. The CDR3 protein is CATSDLEGDSNQPQHF. In DNA, the CDR3 is TGTGCCACCAGTGATTTGGAGGGGGATAGCAATCAGCCCCAGCATTTT.

The chain recombines TRBV5-1 with TRBJ2-6, with D possibly TRBD2 on 7 matching bases. Germline V gene sequence: CDR1 SGHRS, CDR2 YFSETQ. The CDR3 has 16 amino acids. The ends were cut back, 0 bases at V and 4 bases at J, with 11 bases in the middle. The CDR3 spells CASSLAAGAGANVLTF. The DNA of the CDR3 is TGCGCCAGCAGCTTGGCCGCGGGGGCGGGGGCCAACGTCCTGACTTTC.

The genes are TRBV5-5 and TRBJ1-2; 7 bases align to TRBD1. CDR3 size: 13 residues. The V and J ends lost 4 bases and 8 bases, in that order; junction bases with no gene match: 8. Per the germline V gene, CDR1 is SGHKS and CDR2 is YYEKEE (reference sequence). The CDR3 loop is CASSRDRVSGYTF. The CDR3 nucleotides are TGTGCCAGCAGCCGAGACAGGGTGAGCGGCTACACCTTC.

The chain joins TRBV19 to TRBJ1-4, with D tentatively TRBD1 (5 bases). Trimming took 2 bases from V and 10 from J, leaving 11 bases between them. CDR3 length: 13 residues. Germline V gene sequence: CDR1 LNHDA, CDR2 SQIVND (reference sequence). Here the CDR3 DNA reads TGTGCCAGTAGTATATCCAGGGTGGCAAAACTGTTTTTT. Its protein is CASSISRVAKLFF.

The chain combines TRBV6-5 with TRBJ1-3; D is possibly TRBD1 (6 bases). The CDR3 covers 15 residues. The V and J ends lost 6 bases and 0 bases respectively, with 12 bases between them. Germline loops: CDR1 MNHEY, CDR2 SVGAGI. DNA for the CDR3: TGTGCCAGCAGACCGACAGGCCTCTCTGGAAACACCATATATTTT. This sequence encodes CASRPTGLSGNTIYF.

The chain carries TRBV11-3 and TRBJ2-7, with D possibly being TRBD1 (5 bases). Germline V gene lookup returns CDR1 SGHNT and CDR2 YENEEA. CDR3 length: 13 residues. Deletions cut 2 bases from V and 2 bases from J, with 7 bases between. CDR3 bases: TGTGCCAGCAGCTTAACAGGAGCCTACGAGCAGTACTTC. Translating gives CASSLTGAYEQYF.

In its sample, this clone was seen a few times. V and J are TRBV7-8 and TRBJ1-5; weak D call: TRBD1 (6 bases). V dropped 3 bases and J dropped 5 bases, with 17 bases sitting between them. The germline gives CDR1 SGHVS, CDR2 FQNEAQ. The CDR3 runs to 16 residues. CDR3 in amino acids: CASSFLGRGLDQPQHF. For the CDR3, the DNA is TGTGCCAGCAGCTTTTTAGGCAGGGGTCTCGATCAGCCCCAGCATTTT. Full variable domain (outside the CDR3, taken from reference TRBV7-8 and TRBJ1-5): GAGVSQSPRYKVAKRGQDVALRCDPISGHVSLFWYQQALGQGPEFLTYFQNEAQLDKSGLPSDRFFAERPEGSVSTLKIQRTQQEDSAVYLCASSFLGRGLDQPQHFGDGTRLSIL.

CDR3 residues: CASSIDTKNTEAFF. The CDR3 bases are TGTGCCAGCAGTATCGACACCAAGAACACTGAAGCTTTCTTT. This chain connects TRBV28 to TRBJ1-1; no clear D. The germline V gene has CDR1 MDHEN and CDR2 SYDVKM. This CDR3 region has 14 residues. V gave up 5 bases and J gave up 1 base, with 11 bases separating them.

This clone was picked up one time. The V gene is TRBV5-1, the J gene TRBJ2-2, with 7 bases that match TRBD2. The ends lost 0 bases at V and 1 base at J; junction bases unmatched: 3. The CDR3 runs to 16 residues. Per the germline V gene, CDR1 is SGHRS and CDR2 is YFSETQ. In DNA, the CDR3 is TGCGCCAGCAGCTTGGGGCGGGGGAAGAACACCGGGGAGCTGTTTTTT. Residues: CASSLGRGKNTGELFF. Using reference TRBV5-1 and TRBJ2-2 for the parts outside the CDR3, the full variable domain is KAGVTQTPRYLIKTRGQQVTLSCSPISGHRSVSWYQQTPGQGLQFLFEYFSETQRNKGNFPGRFSGRQFSNSRSEMNVSTLELGDSALYLCASSLGRGKNTGELFFGEGSRLTVL.

This chain connects TRBV6-5 to TRBJ1-1; D remains ambiguous. V was shortened by 7 bases and J by 4 bases, with 16 bases between the two germline ends. The V gene's germline CDR1 is MNHEY and CDR2 SVGAGI. CDR3 length equals 14 residues. CDR3 coding DNA: TGTGCCAGCACTCACACGGGTGACGGCACTGAAGCTTTCTTT. Translated: CASTHTGDGTEAFF.

This rearrangement joins TRBV5-6 to TRBJ2-3, with TRBD1 identical over 8 bases. In germline, CDR1 is SGHDT, CDR2 YYEEEE. V was clipped by 3 bases and J by 8 bases; unmatched bases: 5. The CDR3 sequence is 13 residues long. CDR3 region: CASSSQTGGTQYF. CDR3 nucleotides: TGTGCCAGCAGCTCACAAACAGGGGGTACGCAGTATTTT. Full variable domain (rest looked up from reference TRBV5-6 and TRBJ2-3): DAGVTQSPTHLIKTRGQQVTLRCSPKSGHDTVSWYQQALGQGPQFIFQYYEEEERQRGNFPDRFSGHQFPNYSSELNVNALLLGDSALYLCASSSQTGGTQYFGPGTRLTVL.

This rearrangement joins TRBV5-1 to TRBJ1-5; D is undetermined. The germline V and J ends were trimmed by 0 bases and 3 bases, with 10 bases remaining between them. Germline V lookup: CDR1 SGHRS, CDR2 YFSETQ. This CDR3 has 15 residues. CDR3 sequence reads: CASSLAGELNQPQHF. Written as DNA, the CDR3 is TGCGCCAGCAGCTTGGCCGGGGAGCTCAATCAGCCCCAGCATTTT.

The chain is built from TRBV6-6 and TRBJ2-7, with 10 bases that match TRBD2. Germline loops: CDR1 MNHNY, CDR2 SVGAGI (reference sequence). The CDR3 contains 15 residues. V was pared by 6 bases and J by 4 bases, with 9 bases of the junction left unmatched. As DNA, the CDR3 is TGTGCCAGCAGCAGCGGACTAGCGGAGCAATACGAGCAGTACTTC. Its translation is CASSSGLAEQYEQYF.